These T cell receptor beta chains were read from a single sample in a study of blood T cell repertoires in COVID-19. TCRdb's copy holds only in-frame clones and misses some; the assay was immunoSEQ multiplex PCR. The data contain about 280,000 clones, about 90% of them singletons. Sequenced material: PBMCs or T cells enriched from blood (not recorded which). All receptors derive from a woman in her late teens or twenties with acute COVID-19. The CDR3 runs from the conserved cysteine through the conserved F or W. The order of the fields is D gene, clone size, V gene, J gene, CDR3 DNA, CDR3 protein. A D gene is named only where the DNA matches it firmly. Where a row states a size, it is once, few, many or the class of an expanded clone; other rows omit it.

D: NA; size: once; V: TRBV3-1/TRBV3-2; J: TRBJ1-4; DNA: TGTGCCAGCAGCCAATACGGGACTGATGAAAAACTGTTTTTT; CDR3: CASSQYGTDEKLFF
D: NA; size: NA; V: TRBV5-8; J: TRBJ1-5; DNA: TGTGCCAGCAGCTTGGCCCGGAGAAGCAATCAGCCCCAGCATTTT; CDR3: CASSLARRSNQPQHF
D: NA; size: NA; V: TRBV4-3; J: TRBJ2-3; DNA: TGCGCCAGCAGCCAAGAAGAGTACTCCAGCACAGATACGCAGTATTTT; CDR3: CASSQEEYSSTDTQYF
D: NA; size: NA; V: TRBV7-6; J: TRBJ2-3; DNA: TGTGCCAGCAGCTTCCAGCGGTCAGATACGCAGTATTTT; CDR3: CASSFQRSDTQYF
D: NA; size: NA; V: TRBV24-1; J: TRBJ2-1; DNA: TGTGCCACCAGTGGTTATCCCCACAATGAGCAGTTCTTC; CDR3: CATSGYPHNEQFF
D: TRBD2; size: NA; V: TRBV3-1/TRBV3-2; J: TRBJ2-1; DNA: TGTGCCAGCAGCCCTTATAGCGGGAGAACCTACAATGAGCAGTTCTTC; CDR3: CASSPYSGRTYNEQFF
D: TRBD2; size: NA; V: TRBV24-1; J: TRBJ2-1; DNA: TGTGCCACCAGTGAACCGGGGGTGGGCGGGAGCGGTGGCGAGCAGTTCTTC; CDR3: CATSEPGVGGSGGEQFF
D: NA; size: NA; V: TRBV5-6; J: TRBJ2-1; DNA: TGTGCCAGCAGCTTGTGGCTCCGGGGCAATGAGCAGTTCTTC; CDR3: CASSLWLRGNEQFF
D: NA; size: NA; V: TRBV11-2; J: TRBJ1-6; DNA: TGTGCCAGCAGCTTAGAAGGGCCGGGATCACCCCTCCACTTT; CDR3: CASSLEGPGSPLHF
D: NA; size: NA; V: TRBV11-3; J: TRBJ1-5; DNA: TGTGCCAGCAGCTTAGTCCCCAGATATCAGCCCCAGCATTTT; CDR3: CASSLVPRYQPQHF
D: TRBD1; size: NA; V: TRBV9; J: TRBJ2-7; DNA: TGTGCCAGCAGCTCCTGGGACTTGGGGACAGGGGACTACGAGCAGTACTTC; CDR3: CASSSWDLGTGDYEQYF
D: NA; size: NA; V: TRBV19; J: TRBJ2-5; DNA: TGTGCCAGTAGTCAGGGCAAAGGGATTTCTGAGACCCAGTACTTC; CDR3: CASSQGKGISETQYF
D: TRBD2; size: once; V: TRBV18; J: TRBJ2-5; DNA: TGTGCCAGCGGCACCGGGACTAGTTGGGAGACCCAGTACTTC; CDR3: CASGTGTSWETQYF
D: TRBD2; size: few; V: TRBV3-1/TRBV3-2; J: TRBJ2-3; DNA: TGTGCCAGCAGGTGGGGACTAGCCGGGGCAGATACGCAGTATTTT; CDR3: CASRWGLAGADTQYF
D: TRBD2; size: NA; V: TRBV28; J: TRBJ2-3; DNA: TGTGCCAGCAGTTTGGAAGCGGGGGCAATAGATACGCAGTATTTT; CDR3: CASSLEAGAIDTQYF
D: NA; size: once; V: TRBV10-3; J: TRBJ1-3; DNA: TGTGCCATCAGTGAGTCGCAGGGTACGGACTCTGGAAACACCATATATTTT; CDR3: CAISESQGTDSGNTIYF
D: TRBD2; size: NA; V: TRBV10-1; J: TRBJ2-1; DNA: TGCGCCAGCAGGGACAGCGGGAGCTATGAGCAGTTCTTC; CDR3: CASRDSGSYEQFF
D: TRBD2; size: NA; V: TRBV7-9; J: TRBJ2-7; DNA: TGTGCCAGCAGGCCCCTAGCGGGGGCCTACGAGCAGTACTTC; CDR3: CASRPLAGAYEQYF
D: NA; size: few; V: TRBV19; J: TRBJ1-3; DNA: TGTGCCAGCTCCCCTGGAGGATACGTGGACACCATATATTTT; CDR3: CASSPGGYVDTIYF
D: TRBD1; size: NA; V: TRBV18; J: TRBJ2-2; DNA: TGTGCCAGCTCACCCCCTGACAGGGGTAGCACCGGGGAGCTGTTTTTT; CDR3: CASSPPDRGSTGELFF
D: TRBD2; size: NA; V: TRBV2; J: TRBJ2-7; DNA: TGTGCCAGCAGGCTTAGCGGGGTCTCCTACGAGCAGTACTTC; CDR3: CASRLSGVSYEQYF
D: TRBD1; size: NA; V: TRBV7-9; J: TRBJ1-4; DNA: TGTGCCAGCAGCATATACAGGGGACCCTTTCCAACTAATGAAAAACTGTTTTTT; CDR3: CASSIYRGPFPTNEKLFF
D: TRBD2; size: NA; V: TRBV7-7; J: TRBJ2-1; DNA: TGTGCTAGCAGCCCACATAGCGGGAGCGCCTACAATGAGCAGTTCTTC; CDR3: CASSPHSGSAYNEQFF
D: NA; size: NA; V: TRBV10-2; J: TRBJ1-4; DNA: TGCGCCAGCACGACAGGCCGTAATGAAAAACTGTTTTTT; CDR3: CASTTGRNEKLFF
D: TRBD2; size: NA; V: TRBV19; J: TRBJ2-3; DNA: TGTGCCAGTAGTAAGTACCCTCCGACTAGCACCGGAATAGATACGCAGTATTTT; CDR3: CASSKYPPTSTGIDTQYF
D: NA; size: NA; V: TRBV5-1; J: TRBJ2-5; DNA: TGCGCCACCCGCCCGGCGGGGTACCAAGAGACCCAGTACTTC; CDR3: CATRPAGYQETQYF
D: NA; size: NA; V: TRBV19; J: TRBJ2-3; DNA: TGTGCCAGTAGTATAGGGCTAGCGGATACGCAGTATTTT; CDR3: CASSIGLADTQYF
D: NA; size: NA; V: TRBV7-2; J: TRBJ1-2; DNA: TGTGCCAGCAGTATAACGGGGACTTGGAACTATGGCTACACCTTC; CDR3: CASSITGTWNYGYTF